The 24 T cell receptor beta chains below were found in one sample sequenced in a study of CD8 T cells in Susac syndrome (dated by TCRdb to the late 2010s). Libraries were prepared through the immunoSEQ multiplex PCR assay. RNA was extracted using the RNeasy kit, and roughly 0.45 to 1 ug of the RNA was reverse transcribed with random hexamers. TCRdb itself trimmed the public reads at Q25 with fastp, ran MiXCR and retained productive beta chains. Entries that share a CDR3 protein sequence are merged under the most common genes and DNA. Within this sample are 130,000 to 150,000 distinct CDR3 sequences, with approximately 94% of them counted one time only. Of the sample, 0.075% to 0.09% is held by the ten largest clones. The material sequenced was CD4+ T cells from PBMCs. These receptors all stem from a human donor in good health.

The J gene is TRBJ1-3, the V gene TRBV30, with D perhaps TRBD1 (5 bases). Per germline, CDR1 GTSNPN and CDR2 SVGIG (reference sequence). V was cut by 3 bases and J by 0 bases, with 15 bases left in between. This CDR3 is 16 amino acids long. The CDR3 loop is CAWSALGGSSGNTIYF. CDR3 sequence (DNA): TGTGCCTGGAGCGCCCTGGGGGGAAGCTCTGGAAACACCATATATTTT.

The J gene is TRBJ2-7, the V gene TRBV9; 9 bases align to TRBD2. The CDR3 totals 16 residues. Germline V gene lookup returns CDR1 SGDLS and CDR2 YYNGEE. V dropped 0 bases and J dropped 4; count of bases not matched to a gene: 8. The CDR3 DNA is TGTGCCAGCAGCGTAGGGGATAGCGGGAGTTTTTACGAGCAGTACTTC. It translates to CASSVGDSGSFYEQYF.

The V call is TRBV7-9, the J call TRBJ2-7; TRBD2 agrees at 12 bases. Germline V gene sequence: CDR1 SEHNR, CDR2 FQNEAQ (reference sequence). J was trimmed by 4 bases and V by 4 bases; bases with no gene match: 2. This CDR3 region has 14 residues. The CDR3 sequence: CASSSGLAGYEQYF. Here the CDR3 DNA reads TGTGCCAGCAGCTCGGGACTAGCGGGTTACGAGCAGTACTTC.

This chain uses TRBV28 with TRBJ2-7; the D gene is possibly TRBD1 (5 bases). This CDR3 is 13 amino acids long. V lost 1 base and J 3 bases, leaving 7 bases between the germline ends. In germline, CDR1 is MDHEN, CDR2 SYDVKM. CDR3 nucleotides: TGTGCCAGCAGTTTATCACAGGACTACGAGCAGTACTTC. This encodes CASSLSQDYEQYF. The whole variable domain, remainder taken from reference TRBV28 and TRBJ2-7, is DVKVTQSSRYLVKRTGEKVFLECVQDMDHENMFWYRQDPGLGLRLIYFSYDVKMKEKGDIPEGYSVSREKKERFSLILESASTNQTSMYLCASSLSQDYEQYFGPGTRLTVT.

A word on this clonotype: In this CDR3 the conserved last residue, phenylalanine or tryptophan, is missing, so a read error is likely. The chain couples TRBV28 to TRBJ2-1; 8 nucleotides align to TRBD1. The trim removed 5 bases at V and 2 bases at J, leaving 5 bases unmatched. The germline V gene has CDR1 MDHEN and CDR2 SYDVKM. The CDR3 extends over 15 amino acids. The CDR3 protein is CASSLQGDAYNEQFL. Written as DNA, the CDR3 is TGTGCCAGCAGTCTACAGGGGGACGCCTACAATGAGCAGTTCCTC.

This chain connects TRBV30 to TRBJ1-4; D call uncertain. Germline V gene sequence: CDR1 GTSNPN, CDR2 SVGIG (reference sequence). The length of the CDR3 is 14 residues. V lost 7 bases, J lost 0 bases, and 12 bases lay in between. The CDR3 loop reads CASRISSTNEKLFF. CDR3 DNA sequence: TGTGCCTCCAGGATTTCGTCAACTAATGAAAAACTGTTTTTT.

The CDR3 region has the DNA TGTGCCAGCGGGAGGGTAGGGTCCGGCACAGATACGCAGTATTTT. It yields the protein CASGRVGSGTDTQYF. The J gene is TRBJ2-3, the V gene TRBV12-3 or TRBV12-4, with 7 bases identical to TRBD2. The CDR3 runs to 15 residues. Germline trimming cut 8 bases from V and 1 base from J; bases unmatched to any gene: 9.

This chain joins TRBV30 and TRBJ1-1; maybe TRBD1 (6 bases). Germline assignment: CDR1 GTSNPN and CDR2 SVGIG (reference sequence). This CDR3 comprises 14 residues. Trimming took 0 bases from V and 0 from J, leaving 8 bases between them. The CDR3 spells CAWSVAGVNTEAFF. CDR3 nucleotides: TGTGCCTGGAGTGTAGCAGGGGTGAACACTGAAGCTTTCTTT. The full variable domain, with the rest looked up from reference TRBV30 and TRBJ1-1, is SQTIHQWPATLVQPVGSPLSLECTVEGTSNPNLYWYRQAAGRGLQLLFYSVGIGQISSEVPQNLSASRPQDRQFILSSKKLLLSDSGFYLCAWSVAGVNTEAFFGQGTRLTVV.

The chain uses TRBV7-9 and TRBJ1-5; TRBD1 is a possible D gene (6 bases). The CDR3 contains 14 residues. The V end was cut by 5 bases, the J end by 6 bases, with 14 bases between. Germline V CDR1 and CDR2: SEHNR, FQNEAQ (reference sequence). For the CDR3, the DNA is TGTGCCAGCAGCCATACAGGGTTAGGTCAGCCCCAGCATTTT. Its translation is CASSHTGLGQPQHF.

The chain links TRBV6-4 to TRBJ1-5; weak D call: TRBD1 (5 bases). Germline values: CDR1 MRHNA, CDR2 SNTAGT. The V end lost 3 bases, the J end lost 7 bases, and 13 bases lay between the germline ends. The CDR3 has 14 amino acids. The CDR3 here is CASSEEAGRQPQHF. CDR3 coding DNA: TGTGCCAGCAGTGAAGAGGCAGGGAGGCAGCCCCAGCATTTT.

V usage is TRBV29-1 and J usage is TRBJ1-4; the D is unclear. V was pared by 2 bases and J by 14 bases, with 18 bases between. The CDR3 sequence is 13 residues long. Germline CDR1 reads SQVTM; CDR2 reads ANQGSEA. CDR3 DNA sequence: TGCAGCGTTGAATATGGGTCAAAAACGAAGCTGTTTTTT. Residues: CSVEYGSKTKLFF.

The V call is TRBV30, the J call TRBJ2-7, with D possibly matching TRBD1 (6 bases). Germline CDR1 GTSNPN, CDR2 SVGIG (reference sequence). There are 16 residues in the CDR3. Trimming left V 4 bases short and J 3 bases short, with 22 bases between. The CDR3 region has the DNA TGTGCCTGGACTCCCCTAGGTGGGACAAGAGTCTACGAGCAGTACTTC. This sequence encodes CAWTPLGGTRVYEQYF.

This clonotype was seen only once. The chain carries TRBV6-2 or TRBV6-3 and TRBJ2-1; a weak D match, TRBD1 (5 bases). The germline V and J ends were trimmed by 2 bases and 3 bases, with 5 bases remaining between them. The CDR3 spans 13 residues. Germline V CDR1 and CDR2: MNHEY, SVGEGT. The CDR3 reads CASSYRGYNEQFF. For the CDR3, the DNA is TGTGCCAGCAGTTACAGGGGCTACAATGAGCAGTTCTTC.

The chain carries TRBV12-3 or TRBV12-4 and TRBJ1-4, with D perhaps matching TRBD1 (6 bases). Deletions cut 5 bases from V and 0 bases from J, with 19 bases between. The CDR3 is 18 amino acids. CDR3 sequence: CASSGRDTFYATNEKLFF. CDR3 DNA: TGTGCCAGCAGTGGCCGGGACACCTTTTATGCAACTAATGAAAAACTGTTTTTT.

V is TRBV9 and J is TRBJ2-7; D perhaps matches TRBD2 (6 bases). Germline CDR1 reads SGDLS; CDR2 reads YYNGEE. Trimming left V 5 bases short and J 9 bases short, with 18 bases between. The CDR3 is 13 amino acids. This CDR3 reads CASSGGSTDRQYF. DNA of the CDR3: TGTGCCAGCAGTGGGGGGTCCACCGATCGGCAGTACTTC.

This clonotype was picked up one time. The gene calls are TRBV24-1 and TRBJ2-1; maybe TRBD2 (6 bases). V was cut by 2 bases and J by 4 bases, with 20 bases left in between. Germline V gene sequence: CDR1 KGHDR, CDR2 SFDVKD. This CDR3 is built from 18 residues. The CDR3 protein is CATSDWASGTSGYNEQFF. The CDR3 nucleotides are TGTGCCACCAGTGATTGGGCCTCCGGGACTTCGGGGTACAATGAGCAGTTCTTC.

Here the CDR3 DNA reads TGTGCCAGCAGTGAACTCGAAGGGACAGATACGCAGTATTTT. This codes for CASSELEGTDTQYF. This chain uses TRBV6-1 with TRBJ2-3; D remains ambiguous. Trimming removed 2 bases from V and 3 bases from J, with 9 bases in between. This CDR3 contains 14 residues. CDR1 is MNHNS and CDR2 is SASEGT in the germline V gene.

The chain uses TRBV10-3 and TRBJ1-2; D is unresolved. V gave up 3 bases and J gave up 5 bases, with 16 bases separating them. CDR1 and CDR2 (germline): ENHRY, SYGVKD. The CDR3 contains 15 residues. The CDR3 spells CAISDYGSGPYGYTF. The CDR3 DNA reads as TGTGCCATCAGTGATTATGGCAGTGGACCTTATGGCTACACCTTC.

CDR3 protein: CASSLNWGIGETQYF. CDR3 bases: TGTGCCAGCAGCTTGAATTGGGGCATCGGGGAGACCCAGTACTTC. The chain uses TRBV5-4 and TRBJ2-5, with a possible D match to TRBD1 (5 bases). V was trimmed by 1 base and J by 5 bases, leaving 15 bases between them. Germline assignment: CDR1 SGHNT and CDR2 YYREEE (reference sequence). The CDR3 has 15 residues.

This clonotype was detected a few times. The V gene is TRBV7-9, the J gene TRBJ1-1, with 7 nucleotides matching TRBD1. V was clipped by 5 bases and J by 5 bases; unmatched bases: 5. This CDR3 is 13 amino acids long. The germline gives CDR1 SEHNR, CDR2 FQNEAQ (reference sequence). The CDR3 DNA is TGTGCCAGCAGCCAAGGACAGGTTACTGAAGCTTTCTTT. Its protein is CASSQGQVTEAFF.

The chain is built from TRBV2 and TRBJ1-4, with 9 bases lining up with TRBD1. With V trimmed by 8 bases and J by 6 bases, 4 bases remained unmatched. Germline V gives CDR1 SNHLY, CDR2 FYNNEI. CDR3 length equals 13 residues. CDR3 sequence: CASCRDRDEKLFF. The CDR3 region has the DNA TGTGCCAGCTGCCGGGACAGGGATGAAAAACTGTTTTTT.

This clonotype appeared once. The V and J genes are TRBV19 and TRBJ1-5; D is undetermined. Germline CDR1 is LNHDA and CDR2 is SQIVND (reference sequence). Deletions cut 3 bases from V and 0 bases from J, with 12 bases between. The CDR3 has 16 amino acids. The CDR3 DNA reads TGTGCCAGTAGTATTTCGGGCAGAGATAGCAATCAGCCCCAGCATTTT. Residues: CASSISGRDSNQPQHF.

In its sample, this clonotype was seen once. The V call is TRBV29-1, the J call TRBJ1-1; D perhaps matches TRBD1 (5 bases). Germline loops: CDR1 SQVTM, CDR2 ANQGSEA. V was shortened by 7 bases and J by 0 bases, with 9 bases between the two germline ends. The CDR3 spans 12 residues. CDR3 DNA: TGCAGCGCCCGGGGGGTGAACACTGAAGCTTTCTTT. It translates to CSARGVNTEAFF.

V gene TRBV12-3 or TRBV12-4 combines with J gene TRBJ1-5; no definite D call. The CDR3 is 13 residues long. V gave up 2 bases and J gave up 4 bases, with 6 bases separating them. This CDR3 reads CASSLQENQPQHF. CDR3 nucleotide sequence: TGTGCCAGCAGTTTACAGGAAAATCAGCCCCAGCATTTT.